This T cell receptor (beta chain) was identified during a study of graft-versus-host responses after intestinal transplantation. Study summary: Those transplanted obtained multivisceral, liver-intestinal, or isolated intestinal grafts. Each recipient received anti-thymocyte globulin induction, then tacrolimus and steroids for roughly 3 years.

TCRdb's copy holds only in-frame clones and misses some; the assay was immunoSEQ multiplex PCR. There are just over 85,000 clones in the sample; 92% occur only once, and more than 0.35% lies in the top ten. A remark on this clone: No antigen is known for it.

The sequencing here drew on unstimulated CD8+ T cells sorted from spleen or lymph node cells, taken before transplant. This sequence was found in a human donor who was the organ donor for an intestinal transplant.

The CDR3 spells CASSWTGGGDGYTF. CDR3 bases: TGTGCCAGCAGCTGGACAGGGGGTGGGGATGGCTACACCTTC. The rearrangement uses TRBV7-2 and TRBJ1-2; 10 nucleotides match TRBD1. Germline V CDR1 and CDR2: SGHTA, FQGNSA. This CDR3 region has 14 residues. V lost 4 bases, J lost 6 bases, and 5 bases stayed unmatched.